The present T cell receptor beta chain was sequenced within a study of cytomegalovirus exposure and HLA in healthy donors. PCR primers comprised 60 Vbeta and 13 Jbeta primers. Clones were sequenced by immunoSEQ multiplex PCR, and TCRdb holds only the in-frame ones, with some missing. The data show roughly 98,000 clones, less than 80% seen once. Nominally healthy donors were sampled, though unrecorded immune exposures were likely. The CDR3 consists of 13 residues. Germline V gives CDR1 SGHAT, CDR2 FQDESV (reference sequence). V lost 8 bases and J 4 bases, leaving 14 bases between the germline ends. This clonotype originated in a man aged 40-55 years in good health and CMV-seronegative. Sequencing used PBMCs. This rearrangement joins TRBV11-1 to TRBJ1-2, with D possibly TRBD1 on 5 matching bases. The CDR3 DNA sequence: TGTGCCAGCGGCGACGCAGGGTTCTATGGCTACACCTTC. It codes for CASGDAGFYGYTF.